This TCR beta chain was sequenced in a study of monozygotic twins with inflammatory bowel disease. TCRdb processed the 5' RACE reads again and assigns one entry to each CDR3 protein, with no DNA. This sample lists a few hundred thousand distinct CDR3 sequences; its ten largest clones have roughly 5.8%. Germline-derived CDR1 and CDR2 are SGDLS and YYNGEE. The CDR3 length is 15 residues. This rearrangement joins TRBV9 to TRBJ2-7; as DNA is missing, the TRBD2 call by TCRdb cannot be tested. The sequenced sample consisted of blood. The source of this sequence is a human donor with ulcerative colitis or Crohn's disease, or a healthy co-twin of an affected twin (not recorded which). The chain's CDR3 is CASSVASGGKYEQYF.